Presented here are 10 T cell receptor beta chains from one specimen sequenced in a study of blood T cells in healthy people across ages. Sample-barcoded 5' priming and a J-beta primer mix drove a second PCR of roughly 6 to 12 cycles. MiXCR, applied by TCRdb to the 5' RACE reads, yields one record per CDR3 protein. The repertoire holds over 500,000 distinct CDR3 sequences, with about 29% as singletons. The same specimen was also included in a second study, on T cells of mothers and their children.

The source material was blood. Receptors originate from a boy between 2 and 15 years old in good health.

This clonotype was counted a single time. V gene TRBV7-9 combines with J gene TRBJ2-1; 13 bases are a match to TRBD2. The CDR3 loop spans 17 amino acids. Germline CDR1 is SEHNR and CDR2 is FQNEAQ (reference sequence). V lost 1 base to trimming and J lost 7 bases; unmatched junction nucleotides: 7. CDR3 coding DNA: TGTGCCAGCAGCTTAGGAGGGACTAGCGGGAAACGGAATGAGCAGTTCTTC. It codes for CASSLGGTSGKRNEQFF.

This clonotype has more than one count but fewer than ten. The V gene is TRBV28, the J gene TRBJ1-2; maybe TRBD1 (5 bases). The CDR3 is made up of 14 amino acids. The ends were cut back, 7 bases at V and 4 bases at J, with 16 bases in the middle. Per the germline V gene, CDR1 is MDHEN and CDR2 is SYDVKM. Here the CDR3 reads CASTPGEGTYGYTF. The CDR3 nucleotides read TGTGCCAGCACCCCTGGAGAGGGGACCTATGGCTACACCTTC.

About this clonotype itself: One end of the junction fails to match germline, which may point to a read error. V gene TRBV7-2 combines with J gene TRBJ2-5, with 7 bases fitting TRBD2. Germline lookup yields CDR1 SGHTA and CDR2 FQGNSA. This CDR3 has 13 residues. CDR3: CASSPPTGRTSFF. CDR3 sequence (DNA): TGTGCCAGCAGCCCGCCCACCGGGAGGACGTCGTTCTTC.

The chain links TRBV20-1 to TRBJ2-3; D is possibly TRBD2 (6 bases). The CDR3 has 20 amino acids. V was pared by 5 bases and J by 11 bases, with 41 bases between. Germline V lookup: CDR1 DFQATT, CDR2 SNEGSKA (reference sequence). CDR3: CSAALNDVVLVGGRVGGQYF. CDR3 bases: TGCAGTGCTGCCCTTAACGATGTAGTATTGGTGGGAGGCCGCGTGGGGGGGCAGTATTTT.

This clonotype was detected a few times. CDR3 nucleotide sequence: TGCAGCGTGGAACAGGGGGGCAACATTCAGTACTTC. It yields the protein CSVEQGGNIQYF. The chain links TRBV29-1 to TRBJ2-4; TRBD1 aligns across 8 bases. This CDR3 has 12 residues. Looked up from germline, CDR1 is SQVTM and CDR2 is ANQGSEA. With 6 bases clipped from V and 7 bases from J, the junction kept 5 bases outside the gene matches.

The chain is built from TRBV24-1 and TRBJ2-3; TRBD1 aligns across 8 bases. CDR1 and CDR2 (germline): KGHDR, SFDVKD. This CDR3 contains 18 residues. V lost 6 bases to trimming and J lost 2 bases; unmatched junction nucleotides: 15. The CDR3 reads CATSTTHPDRGNTDTQYF. The CDR3 coding sequence is TGTGCCACCAGTACCACTCACCCAGACAGGGGAAACACAGATACGCAGTATTTT.

The rearrangement links TRBV10-2 to TRBJ2-5; the D gene is possibly TRBD2 (7 bases). The J call could be wrong; TRBJ2-7 is a better fit for the DNA end. The CDR3 contains 15 residues. CDR1 and CDR2 (germline): WSHSY, SAAADI. CDR3 protein: CASSEFGGLAYEQYF. DNA for the CDR3: TGCGCCAGCAGTGAGTTCGGGGGGCTGGCTTACGAGCAGTACTTC.

Note on this clonotype: The junction departs from germline at one end; a sequencing error may be responsible. The V call is TRBV28, the J call TRBJ2-3; the D is unclear. Germline CDR1 is MDHEN and CDR2 is SYDVKM. The CDR3 has 10 residues. In DNA form, the CDR3 reads TGTGCCAGCAGCCACGACCTGGCTTTTTTT. Its protein product is CASSHDLAFF.

This clonotype appeared a few times. The chain recombines TRBV10-3 with TRBJ1-5; D remains unclear. The CDR3 loop spans 14 amino acids. Germline lookup yields CDR1 ENHRY and CDR2 SYGVKD. The V end was cut by 3 bases, the J end by 4 bases, with 10 bases between. Here the CDR3 DNA reads TGTGCCATCAGTGACACCCCGGCTAATCAGCCCCAGCATTTT. Residues: CAISDTPANQPQHF.

This chain uses TRBV7-9 with TRBJ2-3; 13 bases line up with TRBD2. CDR1 and CDR2 from the germline V gene are SEHNR and FQNEAQ (reference sequence). The V segment lost 0 bases and the J segment 4 bases; nucleotides outside the gene matches: 4. The CDR3 spans 17 residues. CDR3 nucleotides: TGTGCCAGCAGCTTAGCGAGGACTAGCGGGGGCTCAGATACGCAGTATTTT. As protein: CASSLARTSGGSDTQYF.